This entry features one T cell receptor beta chain sequence. This sample stems from a study of blood T cell repertoires in COVID-19. Study summary: Sources were T cells, B-cell-depleted T cells, or PBMCs; the material itself was cDNA or gDNA.

Per germline, CDR1 MNHEY and CDR2 SVGAGI. The CDR3 covers 14 residues. V shed 2 bases, J shed 4 bases, and the junction held 1 base outside the gene matches. Per the original data handling: Amplification of reference gene primers was used by the study to estimate nucleated cell counts. Data came from immunoSEQ multiplex PCR; TCRdb stores just in-frame clones and leaves some out. The D gene and trimming were derived from the DNA, and the V and J assignments and clone size from that table. The sample records about 120,000 clones, about four fifths being singletons. What was sequenced was peripheral blood. This receptor was obtained from an older man with acute or convalescent COVID-19. This chain joins TRBV6-5 and TRBJ2-7; TRBD1 aligns across 11 bases. CDR3 sequence: CASSYGTGGYEQYF. The CDR3 bases are TGTGCCAGCAGTTACGGGACAGGGGGTTACGAGCAGTACTTC.